Each of the 22 T cell receptor beta chains below was sequenced from the same sample in a study of neoadjuvant anti-PD-1 for oral cavity cancer. The sample's time point: after neoadjuvant nivolumab, at surgical resection. Profiling relied on immunoSEQ multiplex PCR, and the TCRdb table lists in-frame clones only, not all of them. Here the sample spans approximately 68,000 clones, roughly nine tenths being singletons. The material sequenced was PBMCs, taken after nivolumab (anti-PD-1) treatment. The receptors come from a person aged 35-79 years with oral cavity squamous cell carcinoma.

The V and J genes are TRBV2 and TRBJ1-1; maybe TRBD1 (6 bases). The CDR3 is 16 residues long. The V end was cut by 6 bases, the J end by 2 bases, with 19 bases between. From germline, CDR1 is SNHLY and CDR2 FYNNEI. The CDR3 region is CASRKGREGGNTEAFF. The CDR3 DNA follows: TGTGCCAGCAGGAAGGGCAGGGAAGGGGGAAACACTGAAGCTTTCTTT. The whole variable domain, filled in from reference TRBV2 and TRBJ1-1, reads EPEVTQTPSHQVTQMGQEVILRCVPISNHLYFYWYRQILGQKVEFLVSFYNNEISEKSEIFDDQFSVERPDGSNFTLKIRSTKLEDSAMYFCASRKGREGGNTEAFFGQGTRLTVV.

The rearrangement joins TRBV14 to TRBJ2-7; D is unresolved. V was pared by 4 bases and J by 7 bases, with 14 bases between. The germline V gene has CDR1 SGHDN and CDR2 FVKESK. The CDR3 totals 13 residues. CDR3 coding DNA: TGTGCCAGCAGCCCATTTGTTCTGAGGGAGCAGTACTTC. The encoded protein is CASSPFVLREQYF.

The genes are TRBV7-2 and TRBJ1-2; no reliable D call. V shed 0 bases and J shed 3 bases, with 14 bases lying between them. CDR3 length: 16 amino acids. Per the germline V gene, CDR1 is SGHTA and CDR2 is FQGNSA. CDR3 sequence: CASSLAPDGTYYGYTF. CDR3 DNA sequence: TGTGCCAGCAGCTTAGCCCCCGACGGCACCTACTATGGCTACACCTTC.

This chain joins TRBV30 and TRBJ2-1, with unresolved D. V was pared by 3 bases and J by 6 bases, with 12 bases between. This CDR3 region has 13 residues. Germline assignment: CDR1 GTSNPN and CDR2 SVGIG (reference sequence). The CDR3 nucleotides read TGTGCCTGGAGGCGTTTCAGTATCAATGAGCAGTTCTTC. This translates into CAWRRFSINEQFF.

The chain has TRBV5-1 and TRBJ1-3, with 9 bases that match TRBD1. The CDR3 extends over 17 amino acids. V shed 3 bases and J 0 bases; nucleotides not matched to a gene: 7. Germline assignment: CDR1 SGHRS and CDR2 YFSETQ. CDR3 sequence: CASSSDRGASSGNTIYF. CDR3 sequence (DNA): TGCGCCAGCAGCTCCGACAGGGGGGCGAGCTCTGGAAACACCATATATTTT.

The chain couples TRBV29-1 to TRBJ2-1; a weak D match, TRBD1 (6 bases). Germline-derived CDR1 and CDR2 are SQVTM and ANQGSEA. V lost 2 bases, J lost 1 base, and 15 bases lay in between. This CDR3 has 16 residues. CDR3 sequence reads: CSVESRWGLSYNEQFF. The CDR3 DNA follows: TGCAGCGTTGAAAGTCGCTGGGGGCTATCCTACAATGAGCAGTTCTTC.

The table lists this clone with a count of one. J is TRBJ1-1 and V is TRBV7-8; no clear D. V lost 5 bases and J 1 base, leaving 14 bases between the germline ends. The germline CDR1 and CDR2 sequences are SGHVS and FQNEAQ. This CDR3 region has 15 residues. CDR3 sequence reads: CASSSKRLGNTEAFF. The CDR3 nucleotides read TGTGCCAGCAGCAGCAAAAGACTGGGGAACACTGAAGCTTTCTTT.

J is TRBJ1-2 and V is TRBV28; D remains unclear. This CDR3 spans 15 amino acids. Deletions cut 5 bases from V and 4 bases from J, with 17 bases between. CDR1 MDHEN and CDR2 SYDVKM come from the germline V gene. This chain's CDR3 is CASSPTQLRVYGYTF. The CDR3 DNA is TGTGCCAGCAGTCCAACACAGCTTCGGGTCTATGGCTACACCTTC.

The CDR3 protein is CASSSNRGLGTEAFF. In DNA form, the CDR3 reads TGTGCCAGCAGCTCCAACAGGGGGCTGGGTACTGAAGCTTTCTTT. The chain is built from TRBV5-4 and TRBJ1-1; 9 bases line up with TRBD1. The CDR3 sequence is 15 residues long. The germline V gene encodes CDR1 SGHNT and CDR2 YYREEE (reference sequence). V gave up 3 bases and J gave up 5 bases; unmatched junction bases: 8.

This clone is medium-sized. This chain joins TRBV14 and TRBJ2-7; the D is unclear. CDR3 size: 15 residues. The V and J ends lost 6 bases and 3 bases respectively, with 18 bases between them. The V gene's germline CDR1 is SGHDN and CDR2 FVKESK. CDR3 in amino acids: CASRRESTPYYEQYF. CDR3 bases: TGTGCCAGCAGAAGAGAGTCAACCCCTTACTACGAGCAGTACTTC.

The chain links TRBV5-1 to TRBJ2-3; 7 positions agree with TRBD2. The CDR3 runs 16 residues. The V segment lost 0 bases and the J segment 1 base; nucleotides outside the gene matches: 5. Looked up from germline, CDR1 is SGHRS and CDR2 is YFSETQ. CDR3 in amino acids: CASSLEAGRGTDTQYF. CDR3 DNA sequence: TGCGCCAGCAGCTTGGAGGCAGGGAGGGGCACAGATACGCAGTATTTT.

The chain is built from TRBV4-2 and TRBJ1-2; D is uncertain. V lost 0 bases to trimming and J lost 7 bases, with 18 bases between them. Per the germline V gene, CDR1 is LGHNA and CDR2 is YNFKEQ. This CDR3 comprises 16 residues. CDR3 in DNA: TGTGCCAGCAGCCAAGAACCTTTTGATTCGGGCCTTGGCTACACCTTC. Translation gives CASSQEPFDSGLGYTF.

The rearrangement uses TRBV10-1 and TRBJ1-4, with 10 bases matching TRBD1. CDR1 is WNHNN and CDR2 is SYGVQD in the germline V gene (reference sequence). The CDR3 consists of 15 residues. Trimming at V came to 3 bases and at J to 7 bases, leaving 5 bases not matched to a gene. The CDR3 coding sequence is TGCGCCAGCAGTGACGGGGGACAGGGGTTTGAAAAACTGTTTTTT. Its protein is CASSDGGQGFEKLFF.

This clone was seen a single time. The chain uses TRBV5-1 and TRBJ2-7, with a possible D match to TRBD2 (7 bases). Between the trimmed V and J ends, which lost 0 bases and 3 bases, there was a span of 13 bases. In germline, CDR1 is SGHRS, CDR2 YFSETQ. The CDR3 has 15 amino acids. The CDR3 nucleotides are TGCGCCAGCAGCTTGGAAGGGGGAGGGATCTACGAGCAGTACTTC. Protein sequence: CASSLEGGGIYEQYF.

The chain is built from TRBV5-4 and TRBJ2-1; D remains ambiguous. Germline CDR1 is SGHNT and CDR2 is YYREEE (reference sequence). Trimming stripped 1 base from V and 0 bases from J, with 8 bases between. This CDR3 is 15 amino acids long. CDR3 sequence: CASSLTGYSYNEQFF. The DNA of the CDR3 is TGTGCCAGCAGCTTGACCGGATACTCCTACAATGAGCAGTTCTTC. The full variable domain, its missing parts supplied by reference TRBV5-4 and TRBJ2-1, is ETGVTQSPTHLIKTRGQQVTLRCSSQSGHNTVSWYQQALGQGPQFIFQYYREEENGRGNFPPRFSGLQFPNYSSELNVNALELDDSALYLCASSLTGYSYNEQFFGPGTRLTVL.

The V and J genes are TRBV4-2 and TRBJ2-1, with 9 bases identical to TRBD2. The CDR3 totals 16 residues. Germline CDR1 LGHNA, CDR2 YNFKEQ. With 1 base clipped from V and 7 bases from J, the junction kept 8 bases outside the gene matches. Here the CDR3 DNA reads TGTGCCAGCAGCCAAGTTTTTAGCGGGAGCTGGAATGAGCAGTTCTTC. Its translation: CASSQVFSGSWNEQFF.

The chain joins TRBV7-8 to TRBJ2-1; no firm D call. The CDR3 loop spans 15 amino acids. In germline, CDR1 is SGHVS, CDR2 FQNEAQ. The V and J ends lost 5 bases and 6 bases respectively, with 17 bases between them. Here the CDR3 reads CASSPRLQITNEQFF. The CDR3 region has the DNA TGTGCCAGCAGCCCACGGCTACAAATAACCAATGAGCAGTTCTTC.

This clone showed up just once. V and J are TRBV5-1 and TRBJ1-2, with TRBD1 identical over 8 bases. Germline CDR1 is SGHRS and CDR2 is YFSETQ. V lost 5 bases to trimming and J lost 6 bases; unmatched junction nucleotides: 9. The CDR3 has 14 amino acids. For the CDR3, the DNA is TGCGCCAGCAGAACGGGACAGGAGGCCAATGGCTACACCTTC. This encodes CASRTGQEANGYTF.

The table lists this clone with a count of one. The gene calls are TRBV7-9 and TRBJ2-7; no clear D gene. Germline lookup yields CDR1 SEHNR and CDR2 FQNEAQ (reference sequence). V was cut by 4 bases and J by 3 bases, with 10 bases left in between. The CDR3 runs 13 residues. The CDR3 protein is CASSSSGRYEQYF. In DNA form, the CDR3 reads TGTGCCAGCAGCTCCTCGGGCCGCTACGAGCAGTACTTC.

The rearrangement links TRBV7-3 to TRBJ2-5, with TRBD2 identical over 7 bases. The CDR3 is 13 amino acids. CDR1 and CDR2 (germline): SGHTA, FQGTGA. V shed 5 bases and J 5 bases; nucleotides not matched to a gene: 5. CDR3 protein: CASSTSVGETQYF. The CDR3, as DNA: TGTGCCAGCAGCACTAGCGTAGGGGAGACCCAGTACTTC.

The rearrangement links TRBV19 to TRBJ1-5; D may be TRBD1 (5 bases). Germline CDR1 reads LNHDA; CDR2 reads SQIVND (reference sequence). The CDR3 is 13 amino acids. The V end lost 4 bases, the J end lost 7 bases, and 11 bases lay between the germline ends. DNA of the CDR3: TGTGCCAGTAGTAGGGGCCCACGACAGCCCCAGCATTTT. This sequence encodes CASSRGPRQPQHF.

The chain couples TRBV7-9 to TRBJ1-2; 7 bases are shared with TRBD1. V lost 5 bases and J lost 4; bases outside the gene matches: 1. Germline loops: CDR1 SEHNR, CDR2 FQNEAQ (reference sequence). The CDR3 is made up of 12 amino acids. This CDR3 is CASSRDSYGYTF. The CDR3 DNA reads as TGTGCCAGCAGCCGGGACAGCTATGGCTACACCTTC.